This TCR beta chain came from a study of blood T cell repertoires in COVID-19. Study context: The study drew acute and convalescent COVID-19 samples from the United States, Italy and Spain. The cDNA or gDNA used as material had been derived from T cells, B-cell-depleted T cells, or PBMCs.

Germline loops: CDR1 LGHDT, CDR2 YNNKEL (reference sequence). The CDR3 runs 16 residues. After removal of 0 bases from V and 9 bases from J, the junction contained 12 bases not matched to a gene. In the original analysis: Estimation of nucleated cell counts was performed using reference gene primer amplification. Libraries were prepared by immunoSEQ multiplex PCR; TCRdb keeps only in-frame clonotypes and omits some of them. D and trimming were read from the DNA, whereas the V and J calls and clone size are those reported in that table. The sample lists about 210,000 clones, about 83% occurring once. The TCR sequence derives from a woman in her fifties or sixties with active or convalescent COVID-19. Sequenced sample: peripheral blood. The chain recombines TRBV3-1 (or the pseudogene TRBV3-2) with TRBJ2-7, with 9 positions matching TRBD1. The CDR3 DNA sequence: TGTGCCAGCAGCCAAGATCGCGGGACAGGGCGAGGGAGGCAGTACGTC. Amino acid sequence: CASSQDRGTGRGRQYV.